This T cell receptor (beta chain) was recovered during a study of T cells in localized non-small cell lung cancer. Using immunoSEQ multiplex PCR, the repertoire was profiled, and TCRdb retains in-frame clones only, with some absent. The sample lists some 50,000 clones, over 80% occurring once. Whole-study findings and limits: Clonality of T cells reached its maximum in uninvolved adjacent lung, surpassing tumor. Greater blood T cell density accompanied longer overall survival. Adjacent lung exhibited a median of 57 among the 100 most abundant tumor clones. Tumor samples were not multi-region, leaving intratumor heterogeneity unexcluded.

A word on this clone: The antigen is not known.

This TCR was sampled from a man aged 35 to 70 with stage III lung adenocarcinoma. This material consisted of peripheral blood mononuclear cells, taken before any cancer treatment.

CDR3 nucleotide sequence: TGTGCCAGCAGTGAACCGGGGGCAACTAATGAAAAACTGTTTTTT. Its protein product is CASSEPGATNEKLFF. The chain is built from TRBV2 and TRBJ1-4; TRBD1 is a possible D gene (5 bases). V shed 2 bases and J shed 0 bases, with 7 bases lying between them. The CDR3 has 15 amino acids. Germline CDR1 is SNHLY and CDR2 is FYNNEI.